This T cell receptor beta chain was observed in a study of T cells in Graves' hyperthyroidism and ophthalmopathy. General observations from the study: Peripheral blood also featured most of the thyroid clonotypes expanded above 0.001. Prediction of ophthalmopathy progression came a median approximately 6 months pre-onset.

Germline loops: CDR1 LNHDA, CDR2 SQIVND (reference sequence). The CDR3 runs to 17 residues. The junction had 9 bases not matched to a gene; V was cut back by 6 bases and J by 0 bases. Notes on this clonotype: No antigen is known for it.

No ophthalmopathy progression within 18 months constituted stable Graves' hyperthyroidism. Orbital computed tomography, thyroid ultrasound, serum thyroxine and TRAb, and clinical symptoms together informed the diagnoses. Template material for amplifying TCR beta CDR3 regions consisted of RNA transcripts. HTBI primers were used for first-round RT-PCR of the TCR CDR3. In TCRdb, the multiplex PCR reads were re-called with MiXCR into one record per CDR3 protein. The table lists 450,000 to 600,000 distinct CDR3 sequences, around 15% of them singletons. J is TRBJ2-7 and V is TRBV19; 12 positions agree with TRBD2. This clonotype originated in a woman between 40 and 50 years old with Graves' hyperthyroidism. Sequenced: blood. DNA for the CDR3: TGTGCCAGTAGGCGAGACGGACTAGCGGGAAGCTCCTACGAGCAGTACTTC. This encodes CASRRDGLAGSSYEQYF.